These 14 T cell receptor beta chains were sequenced from one sample in a study of T-cell memory formation after mild COVID-19. TCRdb re-called the 5' RACE reads through MiXCR, storing one row per CDR3 protein. The sample records roughly 400,000 distinct CDR3 sequences, approximately 19% being singletons. Sequencing was done on a sample of PBMCs or a T cell subset sorted from them (not recorded which). Source of these receptors: a man younger than 30 who had mild COVID-19 (a few samples of this study predate the infection). Cell type and time point are not known.

This clonotype was detected a few times. The chain couples TRBV5-1 to TRBJ2-2, with D possibly TRBD2 on 6 matching bases. Germline CDR1 and CDR2: SGHRS and YFSETQ. V shed 0 bases and J shed 6 bases, with 9 bases lying between them. The CDR3 is made up of 14 amino acids. The CDR3 spells CASSLAPGAGELFF. The CDR3 DNA reads TGCGCCAGCAGCTTGGCCCCGGGGGCCGGGGAGCTGTTTTTT.

CDR3 sequence: CASSLSGGAAGFF. The DNA for the CDR3 is TGCGCCAGCAGCTTGAGCGGGGGGGCCGCGGGGTTCTTC. The chain combines TRBV5-1 with TRBJ2-1; 10 positions agree with TRBD2. Germline V gives CDR1 SGHRS, CDR2 YFSETQ. The CDR3 contains 13 residues. Losses at the gene ends were 1 base for V and 15 bases for J; bases not matched to a gene: 7.

This chain uses TRBV7-9 with TRBJ2-5; possible D gene TRBD1, 5 bases. The CDR3 runs to 15 residues. CDR1 SEHNR and CDR2 FQNEAQ come from the germline V gene (reference sequence). Trimming took 4 bases from V and 5 from J, leaving 17 bases between them. CDR3 sequence reads: CASSSPVRVGETQYF. The CDR3 DNA follows: TGTGCCAGCAGCTCCCCGGTCAGGGTGGGTGAGACCCAGTACTTC.

This clonotype was found a few times. The V and J genes are TRBV7-2 and TRBJ2-5; D unresolved. This CDR3 has 13 residues. The germline gives CDR1 SGHTA, CDR2 FQGNSA. Trimming removed 5 bases from V and 5 bases from J, with 12 bases in between. The CDR3 bases are TGTGCCAGCAGCGCCCGAGGCATGGAGACCCAGTACTTC. Its protein is CASSARGMETQYF.

The chain carries TRBV27 and TRBJ2-2; 8 bases agree with TRBD1. Germline loops: CDR1 MNHEY, CDR2 SMNVEV (reference sequence). V was clipped by 9 bases and J by 0 bases; unmatched bases: 9. This CDR3 is built from 16 residues. The CDR3 reads CASSRQGSANTGELFF. CDR3 coding DNA: TGTGCCAGTTCACGACAGGGGTCGGCGAACACCGGGGAGCTGTTTTTT.

This clonotype has just a few counts. This chain joins TRBV15 and TRBJ1-5; no definite D call. Trimming removed 0 bases at V and 4 bases at J, with 10 bases between. The CDR3 is made up of 15 amino acids. CDR1 and CDR2 (germline): LNHNV, YYDKDF (reference sequence). CDR3 residues: CATSRDGLENQPQHF. The CDR3 bases are TGTGCCACCAGCAGAGACGGGTTGGAAAATCAGCCCCAGCATTTT.

V and J are TRBV13 and TRBJ2-1; D perhaps matches TRBD2 (5 bases). CDR1 PRHDT and CDR2 FYEKMQ come from the germline V gene (reference sequence). This CDR3 is 13 amino acids long. The V and J ends lost 5 bases and 8 bases respectively, with 13 bases between them. The CDR3 sequence is CASSHETRDEQFF. CDR3 nucleotide sequence: TGTGCCAGCAGCCATGAAACTAGGGATGAGCAGTTCTTC.

This clonotype appeared a few times. The rearrangement links TRBV5-6 to TRBJ2-7, with D perhaps TRBD2 (6 bases). CDR3 length: 14 residues. Between the trimmed V and J ends, which lost 3 bases and 2 bases, there was a span of 12 bases. Germline loops: CDR1 SGHDT, CDR2 YYEEEE. The CDR3 spells CASSSTGTAYEQYF. The CDR3 DNA is TGTGCCAGCAGCTCCACCGGGACTGCCTACGAGCAGTACTTC.

This clonotype came up a few times. J is TRBJ1-5 and V is TRBV6-1, with 11 bases fitting TRBD1. Losses at the gene ends were 4 bases for V and 6 bases for J; bases not matched to a gene: 5. Germline V gene data show CDR1 as MNHNS and CDR2 as SASEGT. This CDR3 has 15 residues. CDR3 bases: TGTGCCAGCAGTGGTGGGGACAGGGGGTTTCAGCCCCAGCATTTT. Translating it yields CASSGGDRGFQPQHF.

This clonotype was found a few times. The rearrangement joins TRBV2 to TRBJ2-7; a possible D gene is TRBD1 (6 bases). The germline V gene has CDR1 SNHLY and CDR2 FYNNEI. The ends were cut back, 1 base at V and 6 bases at J, with 10 bases in the middle. The CDR3 spans 13 residues. CDR3 loop: CASSEVAGVEQYV. The CDR3 nucleotides read TGTGCCAGCAGTGAAGTTGCAGGGGTCGAGCAGTACGTC.

V and J are TRBV5-1 and TRBJ2-2, with 9 bases fitting TRBD2. This CDR3 spans 16 amino acids. Germline CDR1 and CDR2: SGHRS and YFSETQ. Trimming removed 1 base from V and 4 bases from J; junction bases left unmatched: 5. The CDR3 loop reads CASSLIPAGGTGELFF. The CDR3 DNA follows: TGCGCCAGCAGCTTGATTCCAGCGGGGGGCACCGGGGAGCTGTTTTTT.

This clonotype was detected a few times. This chain joins TRBV12-3 or TRBV12-4 and TRBJ1-5, with 7 bases that match TRBD1. V dropped 6 bases and J dropped 7; count of bases not matched to a gene: 6. CDR3 size: 13 residues. The CDR3 DNA sequence: TGTGCCAGCAGGACAGGGCTGGGCCAGCCCCAGCATTTT. This codes for CASRTGLGQPQHF.

The chain couples TRBV7-9 to TRBJ2-7, with a possible D match to TRBD2 (6 bases). Trimming stripped 0 bases from V and 2 bases from J, with 11 bases between. The CDR3 consists of 15 residues. Looked up from germline, CDR1 is SEHNR and CDR2 is FQNEAQ (reference sequence). As DNA, the CDR3 is TGTGCCAGCAGCTTAGCCGGGGGATTACCCTACGAGCAGTACTTC. It is translated as CASSLAGGLPYEQYF.

This clonotype was observed a handful of times. The chain joins TRBV6-2 or TRBV6-3 to TRBJ2-5; D gene uncertain. Germline assignment: CDR1 MNHEY and CDR2 SVGEGT. The V end lost 7 bases, the J end lost 3 bases, and 12 bases lay between the germline ends. The CDR3 has 13 amino acids. The CDR3 nucleotides are TGTGCCAGCACAATACAAATTAAAGAGACCCAGTACTTC. Protein: CASTIQIKETQYF.